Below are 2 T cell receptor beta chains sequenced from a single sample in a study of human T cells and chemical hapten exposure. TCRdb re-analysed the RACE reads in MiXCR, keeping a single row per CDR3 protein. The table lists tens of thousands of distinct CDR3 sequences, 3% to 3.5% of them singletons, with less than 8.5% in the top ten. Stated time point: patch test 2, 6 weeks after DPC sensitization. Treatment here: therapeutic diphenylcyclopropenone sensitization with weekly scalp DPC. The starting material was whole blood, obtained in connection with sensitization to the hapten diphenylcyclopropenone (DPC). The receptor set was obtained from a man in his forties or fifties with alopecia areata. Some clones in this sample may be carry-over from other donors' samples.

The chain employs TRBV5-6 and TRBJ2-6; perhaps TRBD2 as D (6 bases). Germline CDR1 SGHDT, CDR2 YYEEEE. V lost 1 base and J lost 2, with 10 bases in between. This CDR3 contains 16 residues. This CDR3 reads CASSLTAGPGANVLTF. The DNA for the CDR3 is TGTGCCAGCAGCTTGACGGCGGGACCTGGGGCCAACGTCCTGACTTTC.

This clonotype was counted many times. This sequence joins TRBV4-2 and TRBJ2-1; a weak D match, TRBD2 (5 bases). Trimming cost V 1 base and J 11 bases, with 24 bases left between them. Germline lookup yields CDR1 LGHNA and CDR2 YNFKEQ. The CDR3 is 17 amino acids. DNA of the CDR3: TGTGCCAGCAGCCAAGGTCCCCGGGCGGGCCACGGGCAGCAGCAGTTCTTC. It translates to CASSQGPRAGHGQQQFF.